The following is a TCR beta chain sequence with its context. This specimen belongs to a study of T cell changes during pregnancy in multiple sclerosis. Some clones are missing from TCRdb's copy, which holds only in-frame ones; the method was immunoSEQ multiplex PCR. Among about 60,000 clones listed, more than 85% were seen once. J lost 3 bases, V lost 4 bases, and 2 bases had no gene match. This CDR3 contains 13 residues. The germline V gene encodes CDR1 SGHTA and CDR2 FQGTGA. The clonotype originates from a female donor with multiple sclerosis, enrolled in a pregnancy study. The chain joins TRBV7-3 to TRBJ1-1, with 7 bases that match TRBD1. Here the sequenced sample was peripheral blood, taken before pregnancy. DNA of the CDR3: TGTGCCAGCAGCTCACAGGGGCACACTGAAGCTTTCTTT. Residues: CASSSQGHTEAFF.